This TCR beta chain was profiled in a study of blood T cell repertoires in COVID-19 (dated by TCRdb to between 2020 and 2021). With respect to the entire study: Collaborator samples came from the United States, Italy and Spain and covered acute and convalescent phases of COVID-19. The prospective study material was composed of cDNA or gDNA derived from T cells, B-cell-depleted T cells, or PBMCs. The dataset comprised deeply sampled blood TCRbeta repertoires from subjects exposed to, actively infected with, or recovered from COVID-19. Where available, HLA class I and class II types were taken from metadata supplied by the sample provider and were not determined by assay-based typing. The repertoires were made available in a free public database intended to serve as a resource for research on the immune response to SARS-CoV-2. The sample metadata nearly always contained a de-identified subject ID, COVID-19 status, age in years and sex. Samples were obtained from the ongoing ImmuneRACE study (first 160 participants) and from about 1,300 subjects provided by 6 global collaborators. Here is what the overall study found, with its caveats: The quantity of clinical and demographic metadata differed by source and by participant and was supplied without curation.

Each collaborating institution followed its own protocols to collect whole blood in K2EDTA tubes. For TCRbeta analysis, collaborators shipped samples as frozen whole blood, isolated PBMCs, or DNA extracted from either of those sample types. TCRbeta CDR3 regions were amplified from genomic DNA using the immunoSEQ Assay, a bias-controlled multiplex PCR. From the authors' description of their analysis: Nucleated cell counts per sample were estimated from amplification of reference gene primers within the assay. To quantify the absolute abundance of each unique TCRbeta CDR3 rearrangement, sequence reads were collapsed and filtered. Productive Simpson clonality was computed per sample as the square root of Simpson's diversity index over productive rearrangements. As stored in TCRdb, this immuneACCESS dataset retains in-frame rearrangements with V and J assigned. A fraction of the clones does not appear; measured against another copy, unresolved V genes explain less than half of the discrepancy, and the remainder lacks a known reason. V, J and clone size were drawn from that table, and D and trimming were deduced from the DNA. Here the sample has some 91,000 clones; 90% occur a single time. Of the sample, about 1.7% falls within the top ten clones.

In the case of this clone: This clone's antigen is unknown. The sample holds no much larger clone one base away, and base qualities are not on file.

Trimming costs V 0 bases and J 7 bases, and their ends lie 15 bases apart. Per the germline V gene, LGHNA is the CDR1 and YNFKEQ is the CDR2. Measured from the cysteine to the phenylalanine, the CDR3 is 15 residues long. Only the CDR3 part of the read is kept: 45 bases, read in frame from the first base. The sample comprised peripheral blood. This receptor chain uses TRBV4-2 and TRBJ1-2, with TRBD1 tentatively as D gene (6 bases match). The clonotype originates from a man in his 60s with acute or convalescent COVID-19. CDR3 loop: CASSQEIQGEGGYTF. The nucleotides read TGTGCCAGCAGCCAAGAGATACAGGGAGAGGGTGGCTACACCTTC.